This is a list of T cell receptor beta chains from one sample in a study of CD8+CD57+ T cells in acquired aplastic anemia. TCRdb called the reads again in MiXCR, with one record for every CDR3 protein. The table lists about 190,000 distinct CDR3 sequences, 48% of them singletons, with around a tenth in the top ten. Sequencing was carried out using sorted CD4+, CD8+, or CD8+CD57+ T cells (not recorded which) from PBMCs. These receptor sequences come from a human donor with aplastic anemia. CDR3s include the opening cysteine and the closing phenylalanine or tryptophan. D genes are given only for firm matches. Rows may omit the clone size; those that give it use once, few, many or a size class.

DNA: TGTGCCAGCAGCGAAAGTGGGTACTACAATGAGCAGTTCTTC; CDR3: CASSESGYYNEQFF; D: -; V: TRBV2; size: -; J: TRBJ2-1
DNA: TGTGCCATCAGTGAACTCCCACTCGAGGGGTATAGCAATCAGCCCCAGCATTTT; CDR3: CAISELPLEGYSNQPQHF; D: -; V: TRBV10-3; size: once; J: TRBJ1-5
DNA: TGCGCCAGCAGCTCGGGACCTGCAGCTGGGGCCAACGTCCTGACTTTC; CDR3: CASSSGPAAGANVLTF; D: -; V: TRBV5-1; size: many; J: TRBJ2-6
DNA: TGTGCCAGCAGCCCGGGGGGGACTCAGCCCCAGCATTTT; CDR3: CASSPGGTQPQHF; D: -; V: TRBV9; size: many; J: TRBJ1-5
DNA: TGCAGCGTTCGGACAGGGGGTGTGGGCTCCTACAATGAGCAGTTCTTC; CDR3: CSVRTGGVGSYNEQFF; D: TRBD1; V: TRBV29-1; size: -; J: TRBJ2-1
DNA: TGTGCCAGCAGTGAAGAGACAGGTGCCTATGGCTACACCTTC; CDR3: CASSEETGAYGYTF; D: -; V: TRBV2; size: many; J: TRBJ1-2
DNA: TGTGCCAGCAAACTCGGACAGTTACGTGAAGCTTTCTTT; CDR3: CASKLGQLREAFF; D: -; V: TRBV2; size: -; J: TRBJ1-1
DNA: TGCAGTGCTAGAGATGGGACTAGCGGGAACACCGGGGAGCTGTTTTTT; CDR3: CSARDGTSGNTGELFF; D: TRBD2; V: TRBV20-1; size: -; J: TRBJ2-2
DNA: TGCAGTGCTAGCGGGACTAGCGGGGCAGATACGCAGTATTTT; CDR3: CSASGTSGADTQYF; D: TRBD2; V: TRBV20-1; size: -; J: TRBJ2-3
DNA: TGTGCCAGCAGTGAGAGCGGGGTCACCTACTACGAGCAGTACTTC; CDR3: CASSESGVTYYEQYF; D: TRBD2; V: TRBV5-6; size: many; J: TRBJ2-7
DNA: TGCGCCAGCAGCCATGGACAGATAGCTGAAGCTTTCTTT; CDR3: CASSHGQIAEAFF; D: -; V: TRBV4-3; size: many; J: TRBJ1-1
DNA: TGTGCCAGTAGGTCAAGGCTAGCGGGGTATGAGCAGTTCTTC; CDR3: CASRSRLAGYEQFF; D: TRBD2; V: TRBV19; size: many; J: TRBJ2-1
DNA: TGTGCCGCCGCCGGGACACTCGTGGACACCATATATTTT; CDR3: CAAAGTLVDTIYF; D: -; V: TRBV10-3; size: -; J: TRBJ1-3
DNA: TGCGCCAGCAGCTTGGAGGGGGGAGGTAATTCACCCCTCCACTTT; CDR3: CASSLEGGGNSPLHF; D: -; V: TRBV5-1; size: many; J: TRBJ1-6
DNA: TGTGCCAGCATCCCTACTAGGACTAATGAAAAACTGTTTTTT; CDR3: CASIPTRTNEKLFF; D: -; V: TRBV6-1; size: few; J: TRBJ1-4
DNA: TGTGCCAGCAGCTTAGAAAGGTCTCCCTACGAGCAGTACTTC; CDR3: CASSLERSPYEQYF; D: -; V: TRBV7-9; size: many; J: TRBJ2-7
DNA: TGTGCCACCAGTAATACGGGACTCGCGGGAGGCTACACCTTC; CDR3: CATSNTGLAGGYTF; D: -; V: TRBV24-1; size: many; J: TRBJ1-2
DNA: TGTGCCAGCAGTGAATTGAAGGGCCAGGGATCCGGGGAGCTGTTTTTT; CDR3: CASSELKGQGSGELFF; D: -; V: TRBV25-1; size: many; J: TRBJ2-2
DNA: TGTGCCATCAGTGCGGGACGGAACACCGGGGAGCTGTTTTTT; CDR3: CAISAGRNTGELFF; D: -; V: TRBV10-3; size: -; J: TRBJ2-2